The following is a T cell receptor (beta chain) sequence with its context. V was shortened by 0 bases and J by 4 bases, with 21 bases between the two germline ends. CDR3 length: 18 amino acids. Germline V gene sequence: CDR1 LGHNT, CDR2 FRNRAP. This entry belongs to a study of blood T cell repertoires in COVID-19. The wider study: The samples span acute and convalescent COVID-19 from the United States, Italy and Spain.

Per the original data handling: The authors estimated nucleated cell counts from reference gene primer amplification. Clones were read by immunoSEQ multiplex PCR, and TCRdb kept only the in-frame ones, dropping some. V, J and clone size were drawn from that table, and D and trimming were deduced from the DNA. The sample has 250,000 or so clones; approximately 90% are singletons. V is TRBV12-5 and J is TRBJ1-1; D is unresolved. This TCR was recovered from a woman aged 25 to 45 with acute COVID-19. Sequenced sample: PBMCs or T cells enriched from blood (not recorded which). CDR3 DNA sequence: TGTGCTAGTGGTTTGGTCGACCTCGCCTGGGGAGTAATCACTGAAGCTTTCTTT. It translates to CASGLVDLAWGVITEAFF.